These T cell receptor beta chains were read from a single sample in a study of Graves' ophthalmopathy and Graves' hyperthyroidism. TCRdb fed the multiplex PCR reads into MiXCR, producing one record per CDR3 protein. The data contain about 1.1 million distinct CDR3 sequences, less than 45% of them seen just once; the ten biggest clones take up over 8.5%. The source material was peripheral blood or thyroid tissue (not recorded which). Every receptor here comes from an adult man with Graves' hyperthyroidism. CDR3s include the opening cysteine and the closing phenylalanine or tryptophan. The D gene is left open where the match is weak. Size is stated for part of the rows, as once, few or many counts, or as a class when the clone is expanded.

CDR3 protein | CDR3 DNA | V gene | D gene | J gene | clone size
CASSSGQLEAFF | TGCGCCAGCAGCTCGGGACAGCTTGAAGCTTTCTTT | TRBV5-1 | TRBD1 | TRBJ1-1 | many
CSASLPTSLGGQETQYF | TGCAGTGCTAGTCTCCCGACTAGTTTGGGGGGCCAAGAGACCCAGTACTTC | TRBV20-1 | . | TRBJ2-5 | .
CASSHEQTGAGELFF | TGTGCCAGCAGCCACGAACAAACAGGGGCCGGGGAGCTGTTTTTT | TRBV7-6 | TRBD1 | TRBJ2-2 | many
CASSLTGGESGYTF | TGTGCCAGCAGCTTGACAGGGGGGGAATCTGGCTACACCTTC | TRBV7-9 | TRBD1 | TRBJ1-2 | many
CSVELNWGNTIYF | TGCAGCGTTGAATTAAACTGGGGAAACACCATATATTTT | TRBV29-1 | . | TRBJ1-3 | .
CASARDRGWEKLFF | TGTGCCAGTGCCCGGGACAGGGGTTGGGAAAAACTGTTTTTT | TRBV12-3/TRBV12-4 | TRBD1 | TRBJ1-4 | many
CASSRDWGEAFF | TGCGCCAGCAGCCGGGACTGGGGTGAAGCTTTCTTT | TRBV4-1 | . | TRBJ1-1 | .
CASSIDHGGAYEQYF | TGTGCCAGTAGTATAGATCACGGGGGGGCCTACGAGCAGTACTTC | TRBV19 | TRBD2 | TRBJ2-7 | .
CASSLYVPGDQIADSYEQYF | TGTGCCAGCAGCTTATATGTCCCGGGGGACCAAATAGCGGATTCCTACGAGCAGTACTTC | TRBV11-3 | . | TRBJ2-7 | few
CATSTRDRGEKLFF | TGTGCCACCAGCACCAGGGACAGGGGGGAAAAACTGTTTTTT | TRBV15 | TRBD1 | TRBJ1-4 | .
CASSPAGGARETQYF | TGTGCCAGCAGCCCAGCCGGGGGGGCACGAGAGACCCAGTACTTC | TRBV7-2 | TRBD2 | TRBJ2-5 | .
CASSQRTGILETQYF | TGTGCCAGCAGCCAACGGACAGGTATTTTGGAGACCCAGTACTTC | TRBV7-9 | TRBD1 | TRBJ2-5 | many
CATSRGGEGNTEAFF | TGTGCCACCAGCAGAGGGGGGGAGGGAAACACTGAAGCTTTCTTT | TRBV15 | . | TRBJ1-1 | .
CASSTRGQGVLRGYTF | TGTGCCAGCAGTACCCGAGGACAGGGCGTACTGCGGGGCTACACCTTC | TRBV12-3/TRBV12-4 | TRBD1 | TRBJ1-2 | few
CAIRAGLEDTEAFF | TGTGCCATCAGAGCGGGGCTTGAGGACACTGAAGCTTTCTTT | TRBV10-3 | . | TRBJ1-1 | .
CASSIGQGAYTEAFF | TGTGCCAGTAGTATCGGGCAGGGGGCTTACACTGAAGCTTTCTTT | TRBV19 | TRBD1 | TRBJ1-1 | many
CAMCEWGRYEQYF | TGTGCCATGTGCGAGTGGGGGAGGTACGAGCAGTACTTC | TRBV7-8 | . | TRBJ2-7 | .
CASSLRRVETQYF | TGCGCCAGCAGCTTGCGCAGGGTAGAGACCCAGTACTTC | TRBV5-1 | . | TRBJ2-5 | .
CASSHYRIGQPQHF | TGTGCCAGCAGCCACTACAGGATCGGTCAGCCCCAGCATTTT | TRBV7-8 | . | TRBJ1-5 | .
CASSWATGNTEAFF | TGCGCCAGCAGCTGGGCGACAGGGAACACTGAAGCTTTCTTT | TRBV5-1 | . | TRBJ1-1 | few
CASSMTVGYQPQHF | TGTGCCAGTAGTATGACTGTAGGGTATCAGCCCCAGCATTTT | TRBV19 | . | TRBJ1-5 | many
CASSAVAANRAHEQYF | TGTGCCAGCAGCGCAGTAGCGGCGAACAGGGCCCACGAGCAGTACTTC | TRBV7-3 | . | TRBJ2-7 | .
CAISELSVQETQHF | TGTGCCATCAGTGAGTTGAGCGTCCAAGAGACCCAGCATTTT | TRBV10-3 | . | TRBJ1-5 | few
CASSQGQDETQYF | TGTGCCAGCTCACAGGGACAGGACGAGACCCAGTACTTC | TRBV18 | TRBD1 | TRBJ2-5 | .
CASSTYQGISSSPLHF | TGTGCCAGTAGTACCTACCAGGGTATCTCAAGTTCACCCCTCCACTTT | TRBV19 | . | TRBJ1-6 | many
CSAVRTGYTDTQYF | TGCAGCGCTGTACGGACAGGCTACACAGATACGCAGTATTTT | TRBV29-1 | TRBD1 | TRBJ2-3 | .
CASSLTGQGSHQPQHF | TGTGCCAGCAGCTTGACGGGACAGGGGTCGCATCAGCCCCAGCATTTT | TRBV5-6 | TRBD1 | TRBJ1-5 | many
CSARERQTGDRSGNTIYF | TGCAGTGCTAGAGAAAGGCAGACCGGGGACAGATCTGGAAACACCATATATTTT | TRBV20-1 | TRBD1 | TRBJ1-3 | .
CATSRDLQGRDQPQHF | TGTGCCACCAGCAGAGATCTACAGGGCAGGGATCAGCCCCAGCATTTT | TRBV15 | . | TRBJ1-5 | .
CASSIQHAQPQHF | TGTGCCAGTAGTATCCAACACGCCCAGCCCCAGCATTTT | TRBV19 | . | TRBJ1-5 | many
CASSPDGGVGLGKETQYF | TGTGCCAGCAGCCCCGACGGGGGGGTCGGACTAGGCAAAGAGACCCAGTACTTC | TRBV7-2 | TRBD2 | TRBJ2-5 | .
CASSMGGKYEQYF | TGTGCCAGTAGTATGGGAGGGAAGTACGAGCAGTACTTC | TRBV19 | TRBD2 | TRBJ2-7 | .
CASSFGQGGTQYF | TGTGCCAGCAGTTTTGGGCAGGGGGGGACCCAGTACTTC | TRBV12-3/TRBV12-4 | . | TRBJ2-5 | .
CASSPQVLAGGPGELFF | TGTGCCAGCAGCCCCCAAGTTTTAGCGGGGGGGCCCGGGGAGCTGTTTTTT | TRBV4-2 | TRBD2 | TRBJ2-2 | few
CACSVGRGLDEQYF | TGTGCCTGCAGCGTTGGTCGGGGGCTCGACGAGCAGTACTTC | TRBV7-9 | . | TRBJ2-7 | .
CATTVGYEQYF | TGTGCCACCACCGTGGGCTACGAGCAGTACTTC | TRBV19 | . | TRBJ2-7 | .
CASRKGGYSNQPQHF | TGTGCCAGCAGGAAGGGGGGCTATAGCAATCAGCCCCAGCATTTT | TRBV6-5 | . | TRBJ1-5 | few
CASRWAGGGYEQYF | TGTGCCAGCAGGTGGGCGGGAGGGGGCTACGAGCAGTACTTC | TRBV27 | TRBD2 | TRBJ2-7 | .
CASSQDLWGWRNTEAFF | TGCGCCAGCAGCCAAGATTTGTGGGGTTGGAGGAACACTGAAGCTTTCTTT | TRBV4-1 | . | TRBJ1-1 | few
CSVRLAGGPGETQYF | TGCAGTGTCCGTCTGGCGGGAGGGCCGGGAGAGACCCAGTACTTC | TRBV20-1 | TRBD2 | TRBJ2-5 | .
CASTRGTAETQYF | TGTGCCAGCACACGGGGTACTGCAGAGACCCAGTACTTC | TRBV5-5 | . | TRBJ2-5 | many
CASSLASGTSKAGELFF | TGTGCCAGCAGCTTAGCATCCGGGACTAGCAAGGCCGGGGAGCTGTTTTTT | TRBV7-2 | TRBD2 | TRBJ2-2 | few
CASSGSPVGPQHF | TGCGCCAGCAGTGGATCACCTGTAGGCCCCCAGCATTTT | TRBV10-1 | . | TRBJ1-5 | few
CASSILGHSTDTQYF | TGTGCCAGCAGCATCCTCGGGCATAGCACAGATACGCAGTATTTT | TRBV7-2 | . | TRBJ2-3 | few
CASSRDRGRTSTEAFF | TGTGCCAGCAGCCGGGACAGGGGGCGTACGAGCACTGAAGCTTTCTTT | TRBV7-9 | TRBD1 | TRBJ1-1 | many
CAIRGGSNNQPQHF | TGTGCCATCAGGGGGGGGTCAAATAATCAGCCCCAGCATTTT | TRBV10-3 | . | TRBJ1-5 | .
CSARDGPGRSNTGELFF | TGCAGTGCTAGAGATGGACCGGGACGTTCGAACACCGGGGAGCTGTTTTTT | TRBV20-1 | . | TRBJ2-2 | .
CASMANVLTF | TGTGCCAGCATGGCCAACGTCCTGACTTTC | TRBV7-7 | . | TRBJ2-6 | .
CAREGGIYGYTF | TGTGCCAGGGAAGGGGGCATCTACGGCTACACCTTC | TRBV2 | TRBD1 | TRBJ1-2 | .
CASSDRTSPLRF | TGTGCCAGTTCCGACAGGACTTCACCCCTCCGCTTT | TRBV6-5 | . | TRBJ1-6 | .
CATSDGPYTGELFF | TGTGCCACCAGTGATGGGCCTTACACCGGGGAGCTGTTTTTT | TRBV24-1 | . | TRBJ2-2 | once
CASSPHRGVQETQYF | TGTGCCAGCAGTCCTCACCGGGGGGTCCAAGAGACCCAGTACTTC | TRBV27 | TRBD2 | TRBJ2-5 | .
CSVRRSADQPQHF | TGCAGCGTTCGTCGGTCAGCAGATCAGCCCCAGCATTTT | TRBV29-1 | . | TRBJ1-5 | .
CSASRLAGGKSGANVLTF | TGCAGTGCTAGTCGACTAGCGGGAGGTAAATCTGGGGCCAACGTCCTGACTTTC | TRBV20-1 | TRBD2 | TRBJ2-6 | .
CASSLRGPHLGQYF | TGTGCCAGCAGCTTAAGGGGGCCACATTTGGGGCAGTACTTC | TRBV7-8 | TRBD1 | TRBJ2-5 | .
CASSPLSTGSETQYF | TGTGCCAGCTCACCATTGTCGACAGGGTCGGAGACCCAGTACTTC | TRBV18 | TRBD1 | TRBJ2-5 | .